This T cell receptor beta chain stems from a study of response to subunit inactivated influenza vaccine. TCRdb processed the RT-PCR reads anew with MiXCR; each CDR3 protein has one entry. In the table there are hundreds of thousands of distinct CDR3 sequences, 11% of which are singletons. In this sample, this clonotype turned up a few times. The germline V and J ends were trimmed by 0 bases and 2 bases, with 7 bases remaining between them. CDR1 is KGHSH, CDR2 LQKENI, per germline. The CDR3 spans 14 residues. The same sample was also used in a study of T cells expressing NK-cell markers. That work adds: With UMIs, 5'RACE template switching was used to make TCR beta cDNA. The authors applied an anti-gamma-delta TCR antibody in several experiments, and it restricted sorting to alpha-beta TCR T cells. Each of 6 or 7 donors carried dominant NKG2C+ clonotypes accounting for about 1.0-7.5% of CD8+ T cells. In a few donors, these clonotypes also led the CD3+CD56-NKG2C+ fraction.

The sample in question was PBMCs from blood, obtained on the day of vaccination. The chain is built from TRBV18 and TRBJ1-1; D not resolved. This sequence originates from a man aged 45 to 65 who received an inactivated influenza vaccine. The CDR3 coding sequence is TGTGCCAGCTCACCACCGAATGCTAACACTGAAGCTTTCTTT. Translating it yields CASSPPNANTEAFF.